These T cell receptor beta chains were read from a single sample in a study of cytomegalovirus exposure and HLA in healthy donors. TCRdb keeps only in-frame clones here, not all; method: immunoSEQ multiplex PCR. Counted here are about 180,000 clones, around 77% occurring once; the ten biggest clones make up more than 2%. The material sequenced was PBMCs. These receptors were taken from a man aged 55-75 years in good health and CMV-seronegative. The CDR3 runs from the conserved cysteine through the conserved F or W. Fields, in order: clone size, D gene, CDR3 length, V gene, J gene, CDR3 DNA, CDR3 protein. A D gene is named only where the DNA matches it firmly. The size field is filled for only some rows; it gives once, few, many or a size class.

-,-,11,TRBV28,TRBJ2-7,TGTGCCAGCAGTGTAGGGGGCGAGCAGTACTTC,CASSVGGEQYF
once,-,15,TRBV6-5,TRBJ2-3,TGTGCCAGCAGTTCCTGGACAACTAGCACAGATACGCAGTATTTT,CASSSWTTSTDTQYF
few,-,17,TRBV4-1,TRBJ1-1,TGCGCCAGCAGCCCCCGGACCGAGACTAATATGAACACTGAAGCTTTCTTT,CASSPRTETNMNTEAFF
-,-,13,TRBV2,TRBJ1-1,TGTGCCAGCAGTTTATTTTTCGGTACTGAAGCTTTCTTT,CASSLFFGTEAFF
-,TRBD1,15,TRBV18,TRBJ1-1,TGTGCCAGCTCAGGACAGGGATTGAGCAACACTGAAGCTTTCTTT,CASSGQGLSNTEAFF
-,TRBD1,14,TRBV5-1,TRBJ1-1,TGCGCCAGCAGCTTGGCCGTCCAGGACAGGGGAGCTTTCTTT,CASSLAVQDRGAFF
-,-,16,TRBV9,TRBJ1-3,TGTGCCAGCAGCGCAAATATTGACAGCTCTGGAAACACCATATATTTT,CASSANIDSSGNTIYF
few,-,14,TRBV27,TRBJ1-4,TGTGCCAGCAGGTCCGGGGGGGGAGATGAAAAACTGTTTTTT,CASRSGGGDEKLFF
-,-,11,TRBV20-1,TRBJ2-1,TGCAGTGCTACCGACAGGACCCAGCAGTTCTTC,CSATDRTQQFF
once,-,14,TRBV5-4,TRBJ2-3,TGTGCCAGCAGCAAGGGGTTCCCCACAGATACGCAGTGTTTT,CASSKGFPTDTQCF
few,-,18,TRBV21-1,TRBJ2-5,TGTGCCAGCAGCATGGTAGGGGGGACTAGCGGGAGTTCAGAGACCCAGTACTTC,CASSMVGGTSGSSETQYF
once,-,15,TRBV27,TRBJ1-6,TGTGCCAGCAGTTTGCGTCCCGGGACAAGTTCACCCCTCCACTTT,CASSLRPGTSSPLHF
-,TRBD2,14,TRBV10-2,TRBJ2-5,TGCGCCAGCTCAGCGGGGGGAATCCAAGAGACCCAGTACTTC,CASSAGGIQETQYF
-,-,17,TRBV2,TRBJ1-2,TGTGCCAGCAGTGAAGGGTGGAGGGTAGGGCCAAACTATGGCTACACCTTC,CASSEGWRVGPNYGYTF
-,TRBD1,15,TRBV6-5,TRBJ1-1,TGTGCCAGCAGTCACAAGGGGGCTGGGGACACTGAAGCTTTCTTT,CASSHKGAGDTEAFF
-,-,14,TRBV19,TRBJ2-1,TGTGCCAGTAGTATAGCGGGAAAGGCCAATGAGCAGTTCTTC,CASSIAGKANEQFF
-,-,15,TRBV6-5,TRBJ1-5,TGTGCCAGCAGGCAAAAACAGGGAGGCAATCAGCCCCAGCATTTT,CASRQKQGGNQPQHF